Described below is a single T cell receptor (beta chain) sequence and its context. What it recognizes is unknown. The record originates from a study of OX40 agonist ivuxolimab in advanced cancers. As for the study in general: An agonistic human IgG2 monoclonal antibody against OX40 (CD134) was given. Study-level points and caveats: Partial responders at 0.1-3.0 mg/kg had among the lowest clonal expansion.

Profiling relied on immunoSEQ multiplex PCR, and the TCRdb table lists in-frame clones only, not all of them. This sample has 48,000 or so clones; around 84% occur once, and the top ten carry 1% to 1.3%. CDR3 size: 16 residues. Germline lookup yields CDR1 SNHLY and CDR2 FYNNEI. V was clipped by 8 bases and J by 1 base; unmatched bases: 8. The sample consisted of CD4+ or CD8+ T cells sorted from blood, taken in a trial of the OX40 agonist ivuxolimab. This TCR derives from an adult with an advanced solid tumor such as melanoma, head and neck, liver or kidney cancer. The chain has TRBV2 and TRBJ2-1; 10 nucleotides line up with TRBD1. CDR3 DNA sequence: TGTGCCAGCCAACGGGACAGGGGAGCGTCCTACAATGAGCAGTTCTTC. Its protein is CASQRDRGASYNEQFF.